Only a few counts were recorded for the clone carrying this T cell receptor (beta chain). Its matching antigen is unknown. The sample belongs to a study of T-cell reconstitution after alpha-beta-depleted transplantation in children. Preparation of the TCRbeta library used unique molecular identifiers. TCRdb itself ran the PCR reads through MiXCR, one entry per CDR3 protein. The repertoire consists of approximately 130,000 distinct CDR3 sequences, with 8.5% to 10% occurring once and the leading ten covering 24%. Study-level results: Recipient T cells and thymic progenitors that survived were the source of the high TCRbeta diversity seen at day 60 in some patients. At one year after transplant, newly produced T cells mostly accounted for T-cell counts and diversity. In patients about two months after transplant, alpha-beta T cells reportedly arose from several hundred expanded graft clones.

The receptor was isolated from a girl less than two years old who had a stem cell transplant for combined immunodeficiency, so the T cells may come from the graft donor. The source material was PBMCs, mostly from graft donor cells, sampled 180 days after TCRalphabeta/CD19-depleted stem cell transplant.

The CDR3 DNA sequence: TGTGCCAGCAGCTTTCGGAGGGACGGCACAGATACGCAGTATTTT. Encoded protein: CASSFRRDGTDTQYF. The chain has TRBV7-2 and TRBJ2-3; D possibly corresponds to TRBD2 (6 bases). V lost 3 bases, J lost 1 base, and 11 bases lay in between. The germline gives CDR1 SGHTA, CDR2 FQGNSA. The CDR3 length is 15 residues.